These 17 T cell receptor beta chains were sequenced from one sample in a study of graft-versus-host responses after intestinal transplantation. The assay was immunoSEQ multiplex PCR, and TCRdb's table has in-frame clones only and misses some. The profile shows approximately 39,000 clones, around 94% of them singletons. Their target antigens are unknown. The source material was unstimulated CD4+ T cells sorted from spleen or lymph node cells, sampled before transplant. The source is a human donor who was the organ donor for an intestinal transplant.

This chain links TRBV4-1 with TRBJ1-2, with D unclear. V lost 1 base and J lost 2, with 11 bases in between. The CDR3 consists of 15 residues. From germline, CDR1 is MGHRA and CDR2 YSYEKL. CDR3 loop: CASSQVGRPNYGYTF. CDR3 sequence (DNA): TGCGCCAGCAGCCAAGTCGGCAGACCAAACTATGGCTACACCTTC.

The genes are TRBV29-1 and TRBJ1-1; D gene uncertain. V lost 7 bases to trimming and J lost 0 bases, with 9 bases between them. Germline values: CDR1 SQVTM, CDR2 ANQGSEA. The CDR3 totals 12 residues. This CDR3 reads CSAPDMNTEAFF. CDR3 coding DNA: TGCAGCGCCCCCGACATGAACACTGAAGCTTTCTTT.

This rearrangement joins TRBV7-2 to TRBJ1-4, with 7 bases matching TRBD1. J lost 8 bases, V lost 5 bases, and 8 bases had no gene match. The germline V gene encodes CDR1 SGHTA and CDR2 FQGNSA. The CDR3 contains 14 residues. CDR3 amino acids: CASSQQGLGEKLFF. In DNA, the CDR3 is TGTGCCAGCAGCCAACAGGGGCTGGGGGAAAAACTGTTTTTT.

This chain links TRBV5-1 with TRBJ1-1; TRBD1 agrees at 7 bases. Looked up from germline, CDR1 is SGHRS and CDR2 is YFSETQ. The CDR3 is 15 residues long. Trimming cost V 2 bases and J 0 bases; bases outside gene matches: 4. The CDR3 nucleotides read TGCGCCAGCAGCTTCACCGGGACAGTGAACACTGAAGCTTTCTTT. This codes for CASSFTGTVNTEAFF.

The chain employs TRBV5-5 and TRBJ1-5; perhaps TRBD1 as D (6 bases). The CDR3 runs to 14 residues. The ends were cut back, 5 bases at V and 4 bases at J, with 13 bases in the middle. Germline CDR1 reads SGHKS; CDR2 reads YYEKEE (reference sequence). CDR3 in DNA: TGTGCCAGCAGAACGGGACACCAAAATCAGCCCCAGCATTTT. It encodes CASRTGHQNQPQHF.

In this sample, this clone turned up once. This chain links TRBV7-2 with TRBJ1-1; 8 positions agree with TRBD1. Germline CDR1 is SGHTA and CDR2 is FQGNSA. CDR3 length equals 12 residues. Trimming cost V 4 bases and J 10 bases; bases outside gene matches: 5. CDR3 loop: CASSSFGQGAFF. Here the CDR3 DNA reads TGTGCCAGCAGCTCGTTCGGACAGGGAGCTTTCTTT. The full variable domain, rest sourced from reference TRBV7-2 and TRBJ1-1, is GAGVSQSPSNKVTEKGKDVELRCDPISGHTALYWYRQSLGQGLEFLIYFQGNSAPDKSGLPSDRFSAERTGGSVSTLTIQRTQQEDSAVYLCASSSFGQGAFFGQGTRLTVV.

The chain couples TRBV7-2 to TRBJ1-2; D call uncertain. The CDR3 has 13 amino acids. The V end lost 2 bases, the J end lost 0 bases, and 4 bases lay between the germline ends. Germline-derived CDR1 and CDR2 are SGHTA and FQGNSA. The DNA of the CDR3 is TGTGCCAGCAGCTTAAAGGCTAACTATGGCTACACCTTC. Translation gives CASSLKANYGYTF.

The rearrangement uses TRBV9 and TRBJ2-3; D is unclear. This CDR3 region has 14 residues. Trimming left V 2 bases short and J 0 bases short, with 7 bases between. CDR1 SGDLS and CDR2 YYNGEE come from the germline V gene. The CDR3 region has the DNA TGTGCCAGCAGCGTCCTCCCTAGCACAGATACGCAGTATTTT. Translation: CASSVLPSTDTQYF. The variable domain in full, with the rest retrieved from reference TRBV9 and TRBJ2-3, is DSGVTQTPKHLITATGQRVTLRCSPRSGDLSVYWYQQSLDQGLQFLIQYYNGEERAKGNILERFSAQQFPDLHSELNLSSLELGDSALYFCASSVLPSTDTQYFGPGTRLTVL.

The gene calls are TRBV11-3 and TRBJ2-5; 8 bases are shared with TRBD2. The trim removed 5 bases at V and 1 base at J, leaving 9 bases unmatched. The CDR3 totals 16 residues. CDR1 is SGHNT, CDR2 YENEEA, per germline. The CDR3 is CASSLGVAGTQETQYF. CDR3 in DNA: TGTGCCAGCAGCCTCGGCGTAGCGGGGACCCAAGAGACCCAGTACTTC.

The chain combines TRBV28 with TRBJ1-2, with D possibly TRBD1 on 5 matching bases. The CDR3 spans 12 residues. The V end was cut by 7 bases, the J end by 2 bases, with 8 bases between. From germline, CDR1 is MDHEN and CDR2 SYDVKM. CDR3 coding DNA: TGTGCCAGCATCAAGGGGAACTATGGCTACACCTTC. This codes for CASIKGNYGYTF.

The V call is TRBV5-4, the J call TRBJ2-3; 10 bases match TRBD2. Germline V CDR1 and CDR2: SGHNT, YYREEE (reference sequence). V shed 3 bases and J 5 bases; nucleotides not matched to a gene: 9. This CDR3 spans 16 amino acids. The CDR3 DNA follows: TGTGCCAGCAGCTCCAAAGCGGGGGGGCCGGGAGATACGCAGTATTTT. It encodes CASSSKAGGPGDTQYF. The full variable domain, rest sourced from reference TRBV5-4 and TRBJ2-3, is ETGVTQSPTHLIKTRGQQVTLRCSSQSGHNTVSWYQQALGQGPQFIFQYYREEENGRGNFPPRFSGLQFPNYSSELNVNALELDDSALYLCASSSKAGGPGDTQYFGPGTRLTVL.

Comment on this clone: Its ends do not fully match the called genes, so a read error is possible. CDR3 loop: CASSRREQGALNF. CDR3 DNA: TGTGCCAGCAGTCGACGCGAACAGGGGGCGTTGAACTTT. This chain connects TRBV6-1 to TRBJ1-6; 9 nucleotides match TRBD1. Germline V gene lookup returns CDR1 MNHNS and CDR2 SASEGT. This CDR3 is 13 amino acids long.

V usage is TRBV5-1 and J usage is TRBJ2-1, with TRBD2 matching 8 bases. Looked up from germline, CDR1 is SGHRS and CDR2 is YFSETQ. The V gene end was trimmed by 0 bases and the J gene end by 7 bases; junction bases not matched to a gene: 9. The CDR3 sequence is 16 residues long. CDR3 sequence: CASSLANGGAANEQFF. The CDR3 DNA reads TGCGCCAGCAGCTTGGCCAACGGGGGGGCCGCAAATGAGCAGTTCTTC.

This clone was detected only a few times. The chain joins TRBV7-6 to TRBJ2-7; 12 nucleotides line up with TRBD1. Germline V lookup: CDR1 SGHVS, CDR2 FNYEAQ. V was clipped by 4 bases and J by 2 bases; unmatched bases: 3. The CDR3 length is 15 residues. DNA of the CDR3: TGTGCCAGCAGCTCCGGGACAGGGGGCGCCTACGAGCAGTACTTC. Protein product: CASSSGTGGAYEQYF. Full variable domain (outside the CDR3, taken from reference TRBV7-6 and TRBJ2-7): GAGVSQSPRYKVTKRGQDVALRCDPISGHVSLYWYRQALGQGPEFLTYFNYEAQQDKSGLPNDRFSAERPEGSISTLTIQRTEQRDSAMYRCASSSGTGGAYEQYFGPGTRLTVT.

Notes on this clone: One end of the junction does not line up with germline, which may come from a read error. The rearrangement uses TRBV2 and TRBJ1-4; D call uncertain. The germline V gene encodes CDR1 SNHLY and CDR2 FYNNEI. CDR3 length equals 11 residues. The CDR3 protein is CASTMFEALIF. The CDR3 DNA reads as TGTGCCAGCACTATGTTCGAGGCCCTAATTTTT.

This sequence joins TRBV6-5 and TRBJ1-1; D may be TRBD1 (5 bases). This CDR3 comprises 13 residues. Germline-derived CDR1 and CDR2 are MNHEY and SVGAGI. Trimming shortened V by 7 bases and J by 8 bases, and 17 bases separated the two germline ends. The CDR3 is CASTDLIGAEAFF. Written as DNA, the CDR3 is TGTGCCAGCACCGACTTGATAGGGGCAGAAGCTTTCTTT.

J is TRBJ2-7 and V is TRBV7-6; D call uncertain. V shed 5 bases and J shed 3 bases, with 5 bases lying between them. The germline V gene encodes CDR1 SGHVS and CDR2 FNYEAQ. CDR3 size: 11 residues. The CDR3 DNA follows: TGTGCCAGCAGCATCGGCTACGAGCAGTACTTC. It is translated as CASSIGYEQYF.